This T cell receptor beta chain was captured in a study of vaccination effects on CD4 cells after COVID-19. TCRdb's table, derived via immunoSEQ multiplex PCR, lists solely in-frame clones and lacks some. The repertoire includes around 16,000 clones, just under 70% of them detected once, and approximately 9.2% sits in the top ten. Antigen-specific CD4+ T cell clonotypes were called by their expansion after viral peptide-pool culture in ViraFEST. Upon completion of 10 to 11 days in culture, CD4+ T cells were isolated. Vaccination of participants consisted of two doses of either the BNT162b2 or mRNA-1273 vaccine. Wells containing two million PBMC each were cultured with around 9.1 IU/ml IL-2 and 10 ug/ml peptides. The CDR3 length is 13 residues. CDR1 is DFQATT, CDR2 SNEGSKA, per germline (reference sequence). J lost 6 bases, V lost 3 bases, and 2 bases had no gene match. On this clone itself: Its antigen remains unknown.

The clonotype comes from a human donor who received a COVID-19 vaccine. V usage is TRBV20-1 and J usage is TRBJ2-7, with TRBD2 matching 13 bases. Material: CD4+ T cells from PBMCs cultured with SARS-CoV-2 spike peptides, obtained after COVID-19 vaccination. The CDR3 loop reads CSASRLAGGEQYF. CDR3 in DNA: TGCAGTGCTAGTAGACTAGCGGGAGGCGAGCAGTACTTC.